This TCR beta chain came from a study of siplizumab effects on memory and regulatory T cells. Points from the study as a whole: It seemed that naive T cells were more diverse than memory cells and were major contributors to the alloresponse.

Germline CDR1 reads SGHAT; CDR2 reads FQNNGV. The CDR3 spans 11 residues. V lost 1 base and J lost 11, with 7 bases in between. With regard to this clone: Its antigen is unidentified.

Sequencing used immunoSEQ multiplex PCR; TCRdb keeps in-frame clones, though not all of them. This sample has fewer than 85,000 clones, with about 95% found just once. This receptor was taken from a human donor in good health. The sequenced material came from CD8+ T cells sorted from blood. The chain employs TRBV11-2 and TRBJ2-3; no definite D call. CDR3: CASSLVREQYF. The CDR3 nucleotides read TGTGCCAGCAGCTTAGTCAGAGAGCAGTATTTT. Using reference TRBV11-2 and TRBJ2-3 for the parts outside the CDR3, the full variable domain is EAGVAQSPRYKIIEKRQSVAFWCNPISGHATLYWYQQILGQGPKLLIQFQNNGVVDDSQLPKDRFSAERLKGVDSTLKIQPAKLEDSAVYLCASSLVREQYFGPGTRLTVL.